This TCR beta chain comes out of a study of T cell changes during pregnancy in multiple sclerosis. Data came from immunoSEQ multiplex PCR; TCRdb stores just in-frame clones and leaves some out. The sample includes approximately 90,000 clones, approximately 90% of them seen just once. The V gene lost 4 bases and the J gene lost 4 bases, with 10 bases spanning the gap. In germline, CDR1 is SQVTM, CDR2 ANQGSEA. The CDR3 spans 12 residues. This clonotype was sampled from a female donor with multiple sclerosis, enrolled in a pregnancy study. This chain links TRBV29-1 with TRBJ1-1, with a tentative D call TRBD1 (6 bases). Source: peripheral blood, taken in the first trimester of pregnancy. The CDR3: CSVGKGVTEAFF. In nucleotides, the CDR3 is TGCAGCGTTGGAAAGGGGGTCACTGAAGCTTTCTTT.